This record covers a single T cell receptor (beta chain). No antigen is known for it. The CDR3 spans 15 residues. Deletions cut 3 bases from V and 9 bases from J, with 18 bases between. Using unique molecular identifiers, the investigators prepared the TCRbeta library. MiXCR, run by TCRdb on the PCR reads, gives a single entry per CDR3 protein. The sample lists about 980,000 distinct CDR3 sequences, roughly 31% occurring once. These data are taken from a study of T-cell reconstitution after alpha-beta-depleted transplantation in children. Study-wide results and caveats: Newly made T cells mostly supplied T-cell counts and diversity one year after transplant. It was reported that alpha-beta T cells came from several hundred expanded graft clones (about two months after transplant). Diversity of TCRbeta at day 60 was high in some patients, arising from surviving recipient T cells and thymic progenitors.

The chain links TRBV12-3 or TRBV12-4 to TRBJ2-1; D might be TRBD1 (6 bases). The clonotype comes from a boy in the first two years of life who had a stem cell transplant for SCID, so the T cells may come from the graft donor. The source was PBMCs, mostly from graft donor cells, collected 360 days after TCRalphabeta/CD19-depleted stem cell transplant. The CDR3 is CASSFPGAIESEQFF. The CDR3 region has the DNA TGTGCCAGCAGTTTTCCAGGGGCCATCGAGTCTGAGCAGTTCTTC.